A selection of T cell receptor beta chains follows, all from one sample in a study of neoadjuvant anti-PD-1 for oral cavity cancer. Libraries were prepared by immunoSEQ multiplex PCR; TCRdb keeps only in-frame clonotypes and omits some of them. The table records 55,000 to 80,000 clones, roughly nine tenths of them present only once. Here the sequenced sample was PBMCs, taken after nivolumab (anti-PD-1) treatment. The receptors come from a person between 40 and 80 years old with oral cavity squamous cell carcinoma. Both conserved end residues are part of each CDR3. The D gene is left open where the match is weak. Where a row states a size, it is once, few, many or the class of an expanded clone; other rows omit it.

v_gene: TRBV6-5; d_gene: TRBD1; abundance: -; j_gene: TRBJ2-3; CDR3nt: TGTGCCAGCAGGGACAGGGTGACAGATACGCAGTATTTT; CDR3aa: CASRDRVTDTQYF
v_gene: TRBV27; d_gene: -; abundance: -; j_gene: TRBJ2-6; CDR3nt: TGTGCCAGCAGTAGCCTGGACTCTGGGGCCAACGTCCTGACTTTC; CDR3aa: CASSSLDSGANVLTF
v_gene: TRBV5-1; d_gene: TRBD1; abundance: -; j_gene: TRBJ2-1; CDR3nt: TGCGCCAGCAGATTGTTTTCATCCGGTGACAGGGCCTTCTTC; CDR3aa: CASRLFSSGDRAFF
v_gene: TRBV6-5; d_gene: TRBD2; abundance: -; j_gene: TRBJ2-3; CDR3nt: TGTGCCAGCAGCAGGGCGGGAGTTAGCACAGATACGCAGTATTTT; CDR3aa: CASSRAGVSTDTQYF
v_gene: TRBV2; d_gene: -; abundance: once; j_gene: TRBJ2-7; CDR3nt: TGTGCCAGCAGGACTCGCGGGTACGAGCAGTACTTC; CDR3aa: CASRTRGYEQYF
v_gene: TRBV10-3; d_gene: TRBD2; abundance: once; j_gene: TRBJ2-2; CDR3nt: TGTGCCATCAGTGAGTCCGATCGCGGGAGGAACACCGGGGAGCTGTTTTTT; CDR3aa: CAISESDRGRNTGELFF
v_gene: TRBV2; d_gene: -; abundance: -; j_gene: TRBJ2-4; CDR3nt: TGTGCCAGCGAGGAATTTGCCAAAAACATTCAGTACTTC; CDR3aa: CASEEFAKNIQYF
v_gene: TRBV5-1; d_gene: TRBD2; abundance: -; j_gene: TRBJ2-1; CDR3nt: TGCGCCAGCAGCTTGGCGCTGGGGCTAGCGGCCTACAATGAGCAGTTCTTC; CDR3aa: CASSLALGLAAYNEQFF
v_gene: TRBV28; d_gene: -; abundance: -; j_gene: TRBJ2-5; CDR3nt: TGTGCCAGCAGCCCCGGAGGTTCCGAAGAGACCCAGTACTTC; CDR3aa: CASSPGGSEETQYF
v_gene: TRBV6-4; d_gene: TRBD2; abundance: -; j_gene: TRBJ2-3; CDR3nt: TGTGCCAGCAGGAGAGCGGGGGGCACAGATACGCAGTATTTT; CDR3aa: CASRRAGGTDTQYF
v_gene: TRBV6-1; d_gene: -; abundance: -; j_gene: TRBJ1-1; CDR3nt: TGTGCCAGCAGTGAACAAGTAACAAGGGGCCTTGAAGCTTTCTTT; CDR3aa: CASSEQVTRGLEAFF
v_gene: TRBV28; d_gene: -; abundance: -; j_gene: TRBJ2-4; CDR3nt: TGTGCCAGCAGTTTAGGATTGGCCTGGCTAGCCAAAAACATTCAGTACTTC; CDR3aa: CASSLGLAWLAKNIQYF
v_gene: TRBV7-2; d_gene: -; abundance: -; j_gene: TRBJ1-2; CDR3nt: TGTGCCAGCAGGAGACAGGTTCGCGGTGGCTACACCTTC; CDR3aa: CASRRQVRGGYTF
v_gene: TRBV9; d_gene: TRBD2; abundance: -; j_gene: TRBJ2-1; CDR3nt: TGTGCCAGTACTAGCGGGGGCCATACCTACAATGAGCAGTTCTTC; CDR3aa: CASTSGGHTYNEQFF
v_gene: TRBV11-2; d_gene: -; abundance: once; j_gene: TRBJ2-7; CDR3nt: TGTGCCAGCAGCCACAGGAGGGCAGCGGGCTTCGGGCAGTACTTC; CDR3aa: CASSHRRAAGFGQYF
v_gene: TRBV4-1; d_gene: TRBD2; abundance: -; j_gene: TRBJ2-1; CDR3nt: TGCGCCAGCACCACATTAGCGGGGGTCTCCTACAATGAGCAGTTCTTC; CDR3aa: CASTTLAGVSYNEQFF
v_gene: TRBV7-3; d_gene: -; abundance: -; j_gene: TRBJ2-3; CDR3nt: TGTGCCAGCAGCTTAAGGGGCGGAGCTAGCACAGATACGCAGTATTTT; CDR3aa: CASSLRGGASTDTQYF
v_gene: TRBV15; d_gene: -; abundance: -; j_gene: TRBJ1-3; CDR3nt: TGTGCCACCAGCAGAGGAGAGACGCGGGGAAACACCATATATTTT; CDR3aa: CATSRGETRGNTIYF